A selection of T cell receptor beta chains follows, all from one sample in a study of T cells after yellow fever vaccination. TCRdb independently ran MiXCR on the 5' RACE reads; one entry per CDR3 protein. The top ten hold 15% of the sample, which has some 400,000 distinct CDR3 sequences, roughly 6.1% seen once. The material sequenced was PBMCs, taken 5 days after the yellow fever booster vaccination. The source of these receptors is a young man who received the YFV17D yellow fever vaccine. CDR3s include the opening cysteine and the closing phenylalanine or tryptophan. The order of the fields is D gene, clone size, J gene, V gene, CDR3 DNA, CDR3 protein. D genes are given only for firm matches. Size is stated for part of the rows, as once, few or many counts, or as a class when the clone is expanded.

d_gene: .; abundance: many; j_gene: TRBJ2-7; v_gene: TRBV12-3/TRBV12-4; CDR3nt: TGTGCCAGCAGGCGGACAGCACTCTACGAGCAGTACTTC; CDR3aa: CASRRTALYEQYF
d_gene: .; abundance: few; j_gene: TRBJ2-1; v_gene: TRBV30; CDR3nt: TGTGCCTGGAGTCCCACAGGGTCCTCCAGGTTCTTC; CDR3aa: CAWSPTGSSRFF
d_gene: TRBD1; abundance: few; j_gene: TRBJ2-2; v_gene: TRBV7-8; CDR3nt: TGTGCCAGCAGCAGACGGGACAGGGGGCTTACCCACACCGGGGAGCTGTTTTTT; CDR3aa: CASSRRDRGLTHTGELFF
d_gene: .; abundance: .; j_gene: TRBJ2-7; v_gene: TRBV5-6; CDR3nt: TGTGCCAGCAGCACCTCCGGGGGATCCTACGAGCAGTACTTC; CDR3aa: CASSTSGGSYEQYF
d_gene: .; abundance: few; j_gene: TRBJ2-1; v_gene: TRBV18; CDR3nt: TGTGCCAGCTCAGGGTCCGGGACTCAACGGGAGGAGCAGTTCTTC; CDR3aa: CASSGSGTQREEQFF
d_gene: .; abundance: many; j_gene: TRBJ2-4; v_gene: TRBV28; CDR3nt: TGTGCCAGTACTAGCCCCCGATTAGCCAAAAACATTCAGTACTTC; CDR3aa: CASTSPRLAKNIQYF
d_gene: .; abundance: .; j_gene: TRBJ2-2; v_gene: TRBV27; CDR3nt: TGTGCCAGCGGGCTCGGGGAGCTGTTTTTT; CDR3aa: CASGLGELFF
d_gene: .; abundance: many; j_gene: TRBJ2-5; v_gene: TRBV20-1; CDR3nt: TGCAGTGCTCCACAGGGGGGGAGGGAGACCCAGTACTTC; CDR3aa: CSAPQGGRETQYF
d_gene: .; abundance: many; j_gene: TRBJ2-7; v_gene: TRBV9; CDR3nt: TGTGCCAGCGGCCCCGGCAACCTCCCCTACGAGCAGTACTTC; CDR3aa: CASGPGNLPYEQYF
d_gene: .; abundance: .; j_gene: TRBJ1-1; v_gene: TRBV7-8; CDR3nt: TGTGCCAGCAGTTCCGGGGAGGTCACTGAAGCTTTCTTT; CDR3aa: CASSSGEVTEAFF
d_gene: TRBD2; abundance: .; j_gene: TRBJ2-7; v_gene: TRBV19; CDR3nt: TGTGCCAGTAGAGTTAGCGGGTTCTCCCCCTACTTATACGAGCAGTACTTC; CDR3aa: CASRVSGFSPYLYEQYF
d_gene: .; abundance: .; j_gene: TRBJ1-5; v_gene: TRBV7-9; CDR3nt: TGTGCCAGCAGCTCAGGTTCTGGTGTCGGGAGTCAGCCCCAGCATTTT; CDR3aa: CASSSGSGVGSQPQHF
d_gene: .; abundance: few; j_gene: TRBJ2-3; v_gene: TRBV29-1; CDR3nt: TGCAGCGCCCTAAGACCGGGTAACACAGATACGCAGTATTTT; CDR3aa: CSALRPGNTDTQYF
d_gene: .; abundance: .; j_gene: TRBJ2-1; v_gene: TRBV12-5; CDR3nt: TGTGCTAGTGGTTTGGTGAACGGAGAGCAGTTCTTC; CDR3aa: CASGLVNGEQFF
d_gene: .; abundance: many; j_gene: TRBJ2-3; v_gene: TRBV29-1; CDR3nt: TGCAGCGTTGATCACTTTAGCACAGATACGCAGTATTTT; CDR3aa: CSVDHFSTDTQYF
d_gene: .; abundance: few; j_gene: TRBJ2-7; v_gene: TRBV19; CDR3nt: TGTGCCAGTAGTCCAAATGACGCTTCCTACGAGCAGTACTTC; CDR3aa: CASSPNDASYEQYF
d_gene: .; abundance: many; j_gene: TRBJ2-1; v_gene: TRBV7-2; CDR3nt: TGTGCCAGCAGCTTGATCTACAATGAGCAGTTCTTC; CDR3aa: CASSLIYNEQFF
d_gene: .; abundance: few; j_gene: TRBJ2-7; v_gene: TRBV19; CDR3nt: TGTGCCAGTAGTATAGGCCTAGGACTGGCCTACGAGCAGTACTTC; CDR3aa: CASSIGLGLAYEQYF
d_gene: .; abundance: few; j_gene: TRBJ2-5; v_gene: TRBV14; CDR3nt: TGTGCCAGCAGCCAAGACTACGAGACCCAGTACTTC; CDR3aa: CASSQDYETQYF
d_gene: .; abundance: many; j_gene: TRBJ1-5; v_gene: TRBV2; CDR3nt: TGTGCCAGCAGTGATCCGGGGCTGCGGCCCCAGCATTTT; CDR3aa: CASSDPGLRPQHF
d_gene: .; abundance: .; j_gene: TRBJ2-5; v_gene: TRBV24-1; CDR3nt: TGTGCCACCAGTGAAACAGGGCCTTTGGAGACCCAGTACTTC; CDR3aa: CATSETGPLETQYF
d_gene: .; abundance: few; j_gene: TRBJ1-5; v_gene: TRBV29-1; CDR3nt: TGCAGCGTTGCCCGGGCAGTCGGACAGCCCCAGCATTTT; CDR3aa: CSVARAVGQPQHF
d_gene: .; abundance: many; j_gene: TRBJ2-2; v_gene: TRBV5-1; CDR3nt: TGCGCCAGCAGCTTGGCTAGCCGGTCCGGGGAGCTGTTTTTT; CDR3aa: CASSLASRSGELFF
d_gene: TRBD2; abundance: .; j_gene: TRBJ2-6; v_gene: TRBV9; CDR3nt: TGTGCCAGCAGCGTTGGGGTAGCGGGAGGGCTTGGGGCCAACGTCCTGACTTTC; CDR3aa: CASSVGVAGGLGANVLTF
d_gene: .; abundance: many; j_gene: TRBJ1-1; v_gene: TRBV7-2; CDR3nt: TGTGCCAGCAGCTTAGTCCGGAGGTGGGTGAACACTGAAGCTTTCTTT; CDR3aa: CASSLVRRWVNTEAFF
d_gene: .; abundance: few; j_gene: TRBJ1-1; v_gene: TRBV6-2/TRBV6-3; CDR3nt: TGTGCCAGCAGTTACTCGAGGAGAGAAGCTTTCTTT; CDR3aa: CASSYSRREAFF
d_gene: .; abundance: few; j_gene: TRBJ2-5; v_gene: TRBV5-1; CDR3nt: TGCGCCAGCAGCTTTTCGGCAGAATTTATCGGGGAGACCCAGTACTTC; CDR3aa: CASSFSAEFIGETQYF
d_gene: .; abundance: many; j_gene: TRBJ2-1; v_gene: TRBV11-2; CDR3nt: TGTGCCAGCGGACTTACTAGCTCCGGGGACAATGAGCAGTTCTTC; CDR3aa: CASGLTSSGDNEQFF
d_gene: .; abundance: few; j_gene: TRBJ2-1; v_gene: TRBV14; CDR3nt: TGTGCCAGCAGCCATATTCAGGGTAGAGGCAATGAGCAGTTCTTC; CDR3aa: CASSHIQGRGNEQFF
d_gene: .; abundance: .; j_gene: TRBJ2-3; v_gene: TRBV6-5; CDR3nt: TGTGCCAGCAGCTACGACTCCTTTAGCACAGATACGCAGTATTTT; CDR3aa: CASSYDSFSTDTQYF